This T cell receptor (beta chain) was recorded in a study of identical twins. CDR1 is DFQATT and CDR2 is SNEGSKA in the germline V gene (reference sequence). The CDR3 loop spans 15 amino acids. With 5 bases removed from V and 4 bases from J, the gap between germline ends came to 19 bases. This clonotype appeared a few times. With no exceptions, donors were healthy Caucasians. MiXCR was run by TCRdb on the 5' RACE reads, yielding one entry per CDR3 protein. The table shows hundreds of thousands of distinct CDR3 sequences, with 15% to 20% occurring only once. In addition, the sample was reused for a study of T cells expressing NK-cell markers. That paper adds: The authors sequenced eight donors, of whom seven were HCMV-seropositive and one was seronegative. The same clonotypes also predominated in the CD3+CD56-NKG2C+ fraction of a few donors.

The clonotype was recovered from a woman under 30 in good health. The V and J genes are TRBV20-1 and TRBJ2-3; a possible D gene is TRBD2 (7 bases). Sequenced: PBMCs. CDR3 sequence (DNA): TGCAGTGCTCCCTACCCCGGGGGGCGGGCAGATACGCAGTATTTT. This codes for CSAPYPGGRADTQYF.